The 23 T cell receptor beta chains below were found in one sample sequenced in a study of blood T cell repertoires in COVID-19. The table came from immunoSEQ multiplex PCR; TCRdb's copy has only in-frame clones and leaves some out. The sample has over 65,000 clones, about nine tenths seen once. The sequenced material came from peripheral blood. The receptors were gathered from a woman at least 80 years old with acute or convalescent COVID-19.

This clone was counted once. The chain recombines TRBV19 with TRBJ1-5, with 8 positions matching TRBD1. V lost 7 bases and J lost 6; bases outside the gene matches: 8. The germline gives CDR1 LNHDA, CDR2 SQIVND (reference sequence). The CDR3 consists of 14 residues. CDR3 amino acids: CASTTDRVGQPQHF. The DNA of the CDR3 is TGTGCCAGTACTACGGACAGGGTCGGTCAGCCCCAGCATTTT.

This clone was counted a single time. This chain uses TRBV5-1 with TRBJ1-4; D gene unclear. V lost 0 bases and J lost 6, with 12 bases in between. CDR1 SGHRS and CDR2 YFSETQ come from the germline V gene. The CDR3 has 15 amino acids. The CDR3 bases are TGCGCCAGCAGCTTGGGGACGGGGAGGGATGAAAAACTGTTTTTT. Translation: CASSLGTGRDEKLFF.

In this sample, this clone turned up a few times. The chain is built from TRBV7-9 and TRBJ1-1; 7 bases line up with TRBD1. This CDR3 contains 14 residues. CDR1 and CDR2 from the germline V gene are SEHNR and FQNEAQ (reference sequence). With 2 bases clipped from V and 1 base from J, the junction kept 1 base outside the gene matches. Here the CDR3 DNA reads TGTGCCAGCAGCTTAAGGACAGGGAACACTGAAGCTTTCTTT. Protein: CASSLRTGNTEAFF. Full variable domain (remainder filled in from reference TRBV7-9 and TRBJ1-1): DTGVSQNPRHKITKRGQNVTFRCDPISEHNRLYWYRQTLGQGPEFLTYFQNEAQLEKSRLLSDRFSAERPKGSFSTLEIQRTEQGDSAMYLCASSLRTGNTEAFFGQGTRLTVV.

The J gene is TRBJ2-7, the V gene TRBV3-1 (or the pseudogene TRBV3-2); perhaps TRBD2 as D (6 bases). This CDR3 region has 14 residues. Per the germline V gene, CDR1 is LGHDT and CDR2 is YNNKEL (reference sequence). V shed 2 bases and J shed 6 bases, with 14 bases lying between them. CDR3 sequence (DNA): TGTGCCAGCAGCCAAAGCGGGCCCTCTCGCGAGCAGTACTTC. This encodes CASSQSGPSREQYF.

The chain employs TRBV6-4 and TRBJ2-2, with D possibly being TRBD1 (5 bases). The CDR3 totals 14 residues. Germline CDR1 is MRHNA and CDR2 is SNTAGT. Trimming took off 3 bases at V and 4 bases at J, with 9 bases between the two ends. The CDR3: CASSEQDTTGELFF. CDR3 sequence (DNA): TGTGCCAGCAGTGAGCAGGACACCACCGGGGAGCTGTTTTTT.

The chain combines TRBV5-1 with TRBJ2-5; 8 bases match TRBD1. Trimming cost V 1 base and J 5 bases; bases outside gene matches: 10. The CDR3 covers 16 residues. Germline lookup yields CDR1 SGHRS and CDR2 YFSETQ. This CDR3 reads CASSLSTRGLGETQYF. The CDR3 DNA is TGCGCCAGCAGCTTGTCCACCAGGGGGCTGGGGGAGACCCAGTACTTC.

This chain uses TRBV7-9 with TRBJ1-2; 9 positions agree with TRBD1. The CDR3 sequence is 13 residues long. V gave up 4 bases and J gave up 6 bases; unmatched junction bases: 3. Germline lookup yields CDR1 SEHNR and CDR2 FQNEAQ (reference sequence). In DNA, the CDR3 is TGTGCCAGCAGCTACCGGACAGGGGATGGCTACACCTTC. Translated, it gives CASSYRTGDGYTF. Together with reference TRBV7-9 and TRBJ1-2, the CDR3 gives the full variable domain: DTGVSQNPRHKITKRGQNVTFRCDPISEHNRLYWYRQTLGQGPEFLTYFQNEAQLEKSRLLSDRFSAERPKGSFSTLEIQRTEQGDSAMYLCASSYRTGDGYTFGSGTRLTVV.

This clone was detected only once. The J gene is TRBJ2-1, the V gene TRBV5-4, with D possibly matching TRBD1 (7 bases). CDR1 is SGHNT, CDR2 YYREEE, per germline (reference sequence). The CDR3 covers 16 residues. The V and J ends lost 2 bases and 8 bases respectively, with 20 bases between them. The CDR3 region is CASSLGGSLTRDEQFF. As DNA, the CDR3 is TGTGCCAGCAGCTTAGGGGGCAGTCTGACTAGGGATGAGCAGTTCTTC.

The chain combines TRBV19 with TRBJ1-1; 11 positions agree with TRBD1. CDR3 length equals 16 residues. Trimming removed 5 bases from V and 7 bases from J; junction bases left unmatched: 12. CDR1 is LNHDA, CDR2 SQIVND, per germline (reference sequence). The CDR3 bases are TGTGCCAGTAGTGTAATTCCGGGACAGGGGGTTGGTGAAGCTTTCTTT. Its protein product is CASSVIPGQGVGEAFF.

The chain couples TRBV5-1 to TRBJ1-4, with TRBD1 identical over 8 bases. CDR3 length: 15 amino acids. V lost 4 bases, J lost 6 bases, and 8 bases stayed unmatched. Looked up from germline, CDR1 is SGHRS and CDR2 is YFSETQ. The DNA for the CDR3 is TGCGCCAGCAGCCGGCGGACAGGGAAGGATGAAAAACTGTTTTTT. Residues: CASSRRTGKDEKLFF. Variable domain in full (rest from reference TRBV5-1 and TRBJ1-4): KAGVTQTPRYLIKTRGQQVTLSCSPISGHRSVSWYQQTPGQGLQFLFEYFSETQRNKGNFPGRFSGRQFSNSRSEMNVSTLELGDSALYLCASSRRTGKDEKLFFGSGTQLSVL.

CDR3 bases: TGTGCCAGCAGTAAGGGACAGGGCACAGATACGCAGTATTTT. The encoded protein is CASSKGQGTDTQYF. This chain links TRBV6-2 or TRBV6-3 with TRBJ2-3, with 8 bases matching TRBD1. Germline V gives CDR1 MNHEY, CDR2 SVGEGT. The CDR3 is 14 residues long. Trimming at V came to 5 bases and at J to 1 base, leaving 2 bases not matched to a gene.

The CDR3 nucleotides read TGCGCCAGCAGCTTGGGCAGGGATCAGCCCCAGCATTTT. As protein: CASSLGRDQPQHF. The V and J genes are TRBV5-1 and TRBJ1-5; a weak D match, TRBD1 (5 bases). V shed 0 bases and J shed 5 bases, with 6 bases lying between them. The CDR3 sequence is 13 residues long. CDR1 SGHRS and CDR2 YFSETQ come from the germline V gene.

Concerning this clone: At one of its ends the junction is not consistent with the germline gene, which may arise from a read error. CDR3 in DNA: TGTGCCAGCAGCCTAGCGGGGGCACGATACAATGAGCAGTTCTTC. This translates into CASSLAGARYNEQFF. The chain combines TRBV7-2 with TRBJ2-1; the match to TRBD2 covers 10 bases. The V gene's germline CDR1 is SGHTA and CDR2 FQGNSA. The CDR3 totals 15 residues.

This clone occurred a few times. The rearrangement uses TRBV5-1 and TRBJ1-2; possible D gene TRBD1, 6 bases. CDR3 length: 14 residues. Germline V gives CDR1 SGHRS, CDR2 YFSETQ. V dropped 0 bases and J dropped 3 bases, with 9 bases sitting between them. CDR3 bases: TGCGCCAGCAGCTTGGACAGGGATGACTATGGCTACACCTTC. Translation gives CASSLDRDDYGYTF. Based on the CDR3 plus reference TRBV5-1 and TRBJ1-2, the full variable domain is KAGVTQTPRYLIKTRGQQVTLSCSPISGHRSVSWYQQTPGQGLQFLFEYFSETQRNKGNFPGRFSGRQFSNSRSEMNVSTLELGDSALYLCASSLDRDDYGYTFGSGTRLTVV.

This clone was found once. Sequence at one end of the junction differs from germline and may be a read error. The V and J genes are TRBV27 and TRBJ1-1, with 12 bases identical to TRBD1. The CDR3 has 12 amino acids. The germline V gene encodes CDR1 MNHEY and CDR2 SMNVEV (reference sequence). The DNA of the CDR3 is TGTGCCAGCAGTTCGGGACAGGGGGCCTTTTACTTT. Translating gives CASSSGQGAFYF.

This sequence joins TRBV7-3 and TRBJ2-5; D perhaps matches TRBD1 (5 bases). The length of the CDR3 is 14 residues. CDR1 is SGHTA, CDR2 FQGTGA, per germline. V gave up 5 bases and J gave up 3 bases, with 13 bases separating them. CDR3 region: CASSPSPGKETQYF. The CDR3 region has the DNA TGTGCCAGCAGCCCCAGTCCAGGGAAAGAGACCCAGTACTTC.

The chain couples TRBV4-3 to TRBJ1-5; tentatively, D is TRBD1 (5 bases). The V gene lost 1 base and the J gene lost 2 bases, with 9 bases spanning the gap. This CDR3 is 15 amino acids long. From germline, CDR1 is LGHNA and CDR2 YSLEER. This CDR3 reads CASSQGDSRNQPQHF. As DNA, the CDR3 is TGCGCCAGCAGCCAAGGCGACAGCCGCAATCAGCCCCAGCATTTT.

This clone was seen only a few times. The rearrangement links TRBV9 to TRBJ2-1, with 8 nucleotides matching TRBD2. V lost 3 bases, J lost 7 bases, and 3 bases stayed unmatched. The CDR3 has 13 residues. Per germline, CDR1 SGDLS and CDR2 YYNGEE. The CDR3 reads CASSGGGRNEQFF. CDR3 nucleotide sequence: TGTGCCAGCAGCGGCGGGGGGAGGAATGAGCAGTTCTTC.

This clone appeared once. The rearrangement uses TRBV7-2 and TRBJ1-1; TRBD1 might be the D (5 bases). The V gene's germline CDR1 is SGHTA and CDR2 FQGNSA. The CDR3 consists of 17 residues. V gave up 5 bases and J gave up 5 bases, with 24 bases separating them. The CDR3 loop reads CASSPGGTEALVTEAFF. For the CDR3, the DNA is TGTGCCAGCAGCCCCGGGGGGACTGAGGCTCTCGTAACTGAAGCTTTCTTT. The whole variable domain, remainder taken from reference TRBV7-2 and TRBJ1-1, is GAGVSQSPSNKVTEKGKDVELRCDPISGHTALYWYRQSLGQGLEFLIYFQGNSAPDKSGLPSDRFSAERTGGSVSTLTIQRTQQEDSAVYLCASSPGGTEALVTEAFFGQGTRLTVV.

Here the CDR3 reads CASGPGTSGRTQETQYF. The CDR3 DNA sequence: TGTGCCAGCGGGCCCGGGACTAGCGGGAGGACTCAAGAGACCCAGTACTTC. This rearrangement joins TRBV2 to TRBJ2-5; 15 bases are shared with TRBD2. The CDR3 has 17 amino acids. In germline, CDR1 is SNHLY, CDR2 FYNNEI. Unmatched junction bases numbered 9, after V lost 8 bases and J lost 2 bases.

The V gene is TRBV28, the J gene TRBJ2-1; the match to TRBD2 covers 14 bases. Germline lookup yields CDR1 MDHEN and CDR2 SYDVKM. Germline trimming cut 0 bases from V and 9 bases from J; bases unmatched to any gene: 13. The CDR3 has 19 amino acids. The CDR3 reads CASSLWTSGLAGVNVEQFF. The DNA of the CDR3 is TGTGCCAGCAGTTTATGGACCTCGGGACTAGCGGGAGTTAACGTTGAGCAGTTCTTC.

This clone was detected once. The chain is built from TRBV28 and TRBJ2-7, with D perhaps TRBD2 (6 bases). This CDR3 comprises 13 residues. Trimming left V 10 bases short and J 0 bases short, with 13 bases between. Germline CDR1 is MDHEN and CDR2 is SYDVKM. The CDR3 DNA reads as TGTGCCACCCGAGCGGGCAGCTCCTACGAGCAGTACTTC. The encoded protein is CATRAGSSYEQYF.

The table lists this clone with a few counts. The chain is built from TRBV27 and TRBJ1-2; TRBD1 matches at 7 bases. After removal of 3 bases from V and 3 bases from J, the junction contained 13 bases not matched to a gene. Per the germline V gene, CDR1 is MNHEY and CDR2 is SMNVEV (reference sequence). The CDR3 length is 17 residues. CDR3 amino acids: CASSFLSEPGGDYGYTF. DNA for the CDR3: TGTGCCAGCAGTTTTTTATCCGAACCAGGGGGAGACTATGGCTACACCTTC.